This TCR beta chain was identified during a study of T cell changes during pregnancy in multiple sclerosis. Method: immunoSEQ multiplex PCR; TCRdb's copy keeps in-frame clones and lacks some. The sample records just under 50,000 clones, roughly 95% being singletons. The CDR3 runs to 16 residues. V was pared by 2 bases and J by 6 bases, with 12 bases of the junction left unmatched. The germline V gene has CDR1 GTSNPN and CDR2 SVGIG (reference sequence). This TCR was recovered from a female donor with multiple sclerosis, enrolled in a pregnancy study. The material sequenced was CD4+ T cells from peripheral blood mononuclear cells, taken in the third trimester of pregnancy. The chain joins TRBV30 to TRBJ1-5; 8 bases line up with TRBD1. This CDR3 reads CAWSTPGQGLSQPQHF. The CDR3 DNA reads as TGTGCCTGGAGTACCCCCGGACAGGGTTTAAGTCAGCCCCAGCATTTT. The whole variable domain, remainder taken from reference TRBV30 and TRBJ1-5, is SQTIHQWPATLVQPVGSPLSLECTVEGTSNPNLYWYRQAAGRGLQLLFYSVGIGQISSEVPQNLSASRPQDRQFILSSKKLLLSDSGFYLCAWSTPGQGLSQPQHFGDGTRLSIL.